The 27 T cell receptor beta chains presented below share a single source sample, sequenced in a study of blood T cell repertoires in COVID-19. Measured with immunoSEQ multiplex PCR; TCRdb has only the in-frame clones, and not every one. Among under 350,000 clones, 65% to 90% were seen once, and the ten largest hold just over 7%. The specimen sequenced was peripheral blood. These receptors were obtained from a human donor in a cohort sampled during active COVID-19.

Points on this clone: Other DNA sequences in this specimen translate into the identical CDR3. The chain combines TRBV5-4 with TRBJ2-7, with D perhaps matching TRBD1 (6 bases). Trimming shortened V by 0 bases and J by 4 bases, and 8 bases separated the two germline ends. This CDR3 comprises 13 residues. Germline V gene lookup returns CDR1 SGHNT and CDR2 YYREEE (reference sequence). The CDR3 sequence is CASSLDRVYEQYF. CDR3 nucleotide sequence: TGTGCCAGCAGCTTGGACAGGGTTTACGAGCAGTACTTC.

The chain is built from TRBV5-4 and TRBJ1-1; TRBD1 aligns across 7 bases. Trimming took 3 bases from V and 3 from J; bases not matched to a gene: 2. Germline V gene lookup returns CDR1 SGHNT and CDR2 YYREEE (reference sequence). The length of the CDR3 is 13 residues. The CDR3 loop reads CASSSDRDTEAFF. The CDR3 DNA sequence: TGTGCCAGCAGCTCCGACAGGGACACTGAAGCTTTCTTT.

The J gene is TRBJ2-7, the V gene TRBV5-5; 8 bases are shared with TRBD2. Trimming at V came to 4 bases and at J to 2 bases, leaving 8 bases not matched to a gene. Germline loops: CDR1 SGHKS, CDR2 YYEKEE (reference sequence). This CDR3 has 15 amino acids. The CDR3 region is CASSPRAGGPYEQYF. The CDR3 DNA reads as TGTGCCAGCAGCCCCAGGGCGGGGGGCCCCTACGAGCAGTACTTC.

The chain employs TRBV10-3 and TRBJ1-2, with no clear D. The ends were cut back, 6 bases at V and 5 bases at J, with 16 bases in the middle. The CDR3 is 14 amino acids. The germline V gene has CDR1 ENHRY and CDR2 SYGVKD. The CDR3 coding sequence is TGTGCCATCAGGGAAGCGTCAAGTGCATATGGCTACACCTTC. Translated: CAIREASSAYGYTF.

The chain carries TRBV6-5 and TRBJ1-6; the match to TRBD1 covers 7 bases. This CDR3 comprises 13 residues. V was clipped by 6 bases and J by 9 bases; unmatched bases: 5. Germline CDR1 reads MNHEY; CDR2 reads SVGAGI. The CDR3 region is CASRTDRFSPLHF. DNA of the CDR3: TGTGCCAGCAGGACGGACAGGTTTTCACCCCTCCACTTT.

This rearrangement joins TRBV12-3 or TRBV12-4 to TRBJ1-3; D remains unclear. The V end was cut by 3 bases, the J end by 2 bases, with 5 bases between. The CDR3 extends over 13 amino acids. CDR3 loop: CASSFGAGNTIYF. The DNA of the CDR3 is TGTGCCAGCAGTTTCGGGGCTGGAAACACCATATATTTT.

J is TRBJ1-2 and V is TRBV19, with D tentatively TRBD1 (6 bases). In germline, CDR1 is LNHDA, CDR2 SQIVND (reference sequence). There are 15 residues in the CDR3. The V and J ends lost 5 bases and 0 bases respectively, with 13 bases between them. CDR3 region: CASSLSGAPNYGYTF. In DNA, the CDR3 is TGTGCCAGTAGTTTATCAGGGGCCCCTAACTATGGCTACACCTTC.

The chain uses TRBV10-1 and TRBJ1-3, with TRBD1 as a possible D gene (5 bases). Trimming took off 7 bases at V and 0 bases at J, with 13 bases between the two ends. Germline-derived CDR1 and CDR2 are WNHNN and SYGVQD (reference sequence). CDR3 length: 15 amino acids. In DNA form, the CDR3 reads TGCGCCAGCACCCGGGGGGGGAGCTCTGGAAACACCATATATTTT. Amino acid sequence: CASTRGGSSGNTIYF.

This clone has only a few counts. This chain links TRBV7-3 with TRBJ2-2; 8 nucleotides agree with TRBD2. The CDR3 consists of 15 residues. J lost 3 bases, V lost 5 bases, and 5 bases had no gene match. Germline V gene lookup returns CDR1 SGHTA and CDR2 FQGTGA. As DNA, the CDR3 is TGTGCCAGCAGCCTTCGGGGGGGATACACCGGGGAGCTGTTTTTT. This sequence encodes CASSLRGGYTGELFF.

This clone was picked up a small number of times. This rearrangement joins TRBV2 to TRBJ1-5; 9 bases are a match to TRBD1. The length of the CDR3 is 14 residues. Germline CDR1 SNHLY, CDR2 FYNNEI. V shed 5 bases and J 4 bases; nucleotides not matched to a gene: 3. Here the CDR3 DNA reads TGTGCCAGCAGTCCCGGGACAGGGAATCAGCCCCAGCATTTT. Translating gives CASSPGTGNQPQHF.

This clone was detected many times. The chain couples TRBV28 to TRBJ1-2; 7 bases are a match to TRBD1. The CDR3 is 16 residues long. V gave up 4 bases and J gave up 3 bases; unmatched junction bases: 11. The V gene's germline CDR1 is MDHEN and CDR2 SYDVKM. The CDR3 coding sequence is TGTGCCAGCAGTTCAACCGGGACAGCACCTGACTATGGCTACACCTTC. Amino acids: CASSSTGTAPDYGYTF.

V is TRBV19 and J is TRBJ1-2; the D gene is possibly TRBD1 (6 bases). The V and J ends lost 9 bases and 4 bases respectively, with 12 bases between them. The length of the CDR3 is 12 residues. The germline V gene encodes CDR1 LNHDA and CDR2 SQIVND (reference sequence). CDR3: CASKTGSYGYTF. In nucleotides, the CDR3 is TGTGCCAGCAAAACAGGGTCCTATGGCTACACCTTC. The full variable domain, completed using reference TRBV19 and TRBJ1-2, is DGGITQSPKYLFRKEGQNVTLSCEQNLNHDAMYWYRQDPGQGLRLIYYSQIVNDFQKGDIAEGYSVSREKKESFPLTVTSAQKNPTAFYLCASKTGSYGYTFGSGTRLTVV.

This clone has only one observation. This chain joins TRBV6-5 and TRBJ1-2; tentative D call: TRBD1 (5 bases). The CDR3 is 14 residues long. In germline, CDR1 is MNHEY, CDR2 SVGAGI. Trimming took off 6 bases at V and 3 bases at J, with 14 bases between the two ends. Here the CDR3 DNA reads TGTGCCAGCAGCCTAGGGGAGGGGTACTATGGCTACACCTTC. Protein: CASSLGEGYYGYTF.

The CDR3: CASSIMTGTEAFF. The CDR3 region has the DNA TGTGCCAGTAGTATAATGACAGGGACTGAAGCTTTCTTT. V gene TRBV19 combines with J gene TRBJ1-1; 7 positions agree with TRBD1. Unmatched junction bases numbered 2, after V lost 2 bases and J lost 5 bases. From germline, CDR1 is LNHDA and CDR2 SQIVND (reference sequence). The CDR3 sequence is 13 residues long.

This clone was detected only a few times. This CDR3 is CASSQLLGDLGNQPQHF. In nucleotides, the CDR3 is TGTGCCAGCAGCCAATTGTTAGGGGATCTCGGCAATCAGCCCCAGCATTTT. V is TRBV4-2 and J is TRBJ1-5; D might be TRBD1 (5 bases). Germline V lookup: CDR1 LGHNA, CDR2 YNFKEQ. V shed 2 bases and J shed 2 bases, with 16 bases lying between them. CDR3 length equals 17 residues.

The chain combines TRBV19 with TRBJ1-2; 12 bases are a match to TRBD1. Germline lookup yields CDR1 LNHDA and CDR2 SQIVND (reference sequence). CDR3 length equals 15 residues. J lost 5 bases, V lost 8 bases, and 9 bases had no gene match. CDR3 sequence reads: CASGDRGLGPYGYTF. Here the CDR3 DNA reads TGTGCCAGTGGGGACAGGGGGCTTGGGCCTTATGGCTACACCTTC.

The chain combines TRBV30 with TRBJ1-1; D is undetermined. V shed 0 bases and J shed 3 bases, with 8 bases lying between them. The CDR3 consists of 13 residues. CDR1 is GTSNPN, CDR2 SVGIG, per germline (reference sequence). The CDR3 loop reads CAWSVRGYTEAFF. The DNA for the CDR3 is TGTGCCTGGAGTGTACGAGGGTACACTGAAGCTTTCTTT.

This clone was counted only a few times. V and J are TRBV18 and TRBJ2-2, with 7 bases matching TRBD2. The CDR3 has 15 amino acids. Germline CDR1 is KGHSH and CDR2 is LQKENI. After removal of 3 bases from V and 2 bases from J, the junction contained 3 bases not matched to a gene. The CDR3 DNA follows: TGTGCCAGCTCACCGGCGGGGGTTAACACCGGGGAGCTGTTTTTT. Translation gives CASSPAGVNTGELFF.

This clone was detected once. V gene TRBV9 combines with J gene TRBJ1-4, with TRBD1 matching 7 bases. The CDR3 length is 15 residues. V shed 0 bases, J shed 5 bases, and the junction held 4 bases outside the gene matches. CDR1 and CDR2 from the germline V gene are SGDLS and YYNGEE. In nucleotides, the CDR3 is TGTGCCAGCAGCGTAGGTGACAGGGAGAATGAAAAACTGTTTTTT. Translating it yields CASSVGDRENEKLFF.

J is TRBJ2-7 and V is TRBV7-9, with 9 bases that match TRBD2. The junction had 10 bases not matched to a gene; V was cut back by 6 bases and J by 4 bases. The length of the CDR3 is 15 residues. Germline V CDR1 and CDR2: SEHNR, FQNEAQ (reference sequence). In nucleotides, the CDR3 is TGTGCCAGCAGTCATAGCGGGGGCCAGATATACGAGCAGTACTTC. This translates into CASSHSGGQIYEQYF.

The genes are TRBV19 and TRBJ2-7; D gene unclear. Germline CDR1 reads LNHDA; CDR2 reads SQIVND (reference sequence). Trimming shortened V by 5 bases and J by 3 bases, and 14 bases separated the two germline ends. The CDR3 has 14 residues. CDR3 region: CASSYAAPSYEQYF. The CDR3 DNA follows: TGTGCCAGTAGTTACGCGGCCCCGAGCTACGAGCAGTACTTC.

V gene TRBV10-1 combines with J gene TRBJ1-1; D perhaps matches TRBD1 (5 bases). CDR3 length: 14 amino acids. Trimming removed 6 bases from V and 0 bases from J, with 11 bases in between. CDR1 and CDR2 (germline): WNHNN, SYGVQD (reference sequence). The CDR3 spells CASRGRELNTEAFF. CDR3 DNA sequence: TGCGCCAGCAGGGGACGGGAGCTGAACACTGAAGCTTTCTTT.

The table lists this clone with a count of one. V usage is TRBV10-3 and J usage is TRBJ1-4; D remains unclear. The CDR3 length is 15 residues. Germline values: CDR1 ENHRY, CDR2 SYGVKD. Trimming left V 5 bases short and J 3 bases short, with 13 bases between. The DNA for the CDR3 is TGTGCCATCAGTCCCGGGAGGGAAGCTAATGAAAAACTGTTTTTT. Protein product: CAISPGREANEKLFF.

The gene calls are TRBV2 and TRBJ1-6, with D maybe TRBD1 (5 bases). The CDR3 contains 16 residues. V shed 6 bases and J shed 5 bases, with 17 bases lying between them. Germline V gene data show CDR1 as SNHLY and CDR2 as FYNNEI. CDR3 amino acids: CASRVVWGRNNSPLHF. The CDR3 nucleotides read TGTGCCAGCAGAGTTGTATGGGGCCGGAATAATTCACCCCTCCACTTT. The full variable domain, completed using reference TRBV2 and TRBJ1-6, is EPEVTQTPSHQVTQMGQEVILRCVPISNHLYFYWYRQILGQKVEFLVSFYNNEISEKSEIFDDQFSVERPDGSNFTLKIRSTKLEDSAMYFCASRVVWGRNNSPLHFGNGTRLTVT.

This chain uses TRBV3-1 (or the pseudogene TRBV3-2) with TRBJ1-1, with D hard to call. Trimming removed 7 bases at V and 3 bases at J, with 12 bases between. CDR1 is LGHDT and CDR2 is YNNKEL in the germline V gene (reference sequence). The CDR3 sequence is 13 residues long. The CDR3 here is CASTFLGDTEAFF. The CDR3 DNA is TGTGCCAGCACTTTTCTAGGAGACACTGAAGCTTTCTTT.

The chain employs TRBV4-1 and TRBJ2-7; the match to TRBD2 covers 8 bases. Germline V lookup: CDR1 MGHRA, CDR2 YSYEKL. This CDR3 comprises 15 residues. Losses at the gene ends were 2 bases for V and 0 bases for J; bases not matched to a gene: 3. CDR3 sequence: CASSQSGTSSYEQYF. CDR3 DNA sequence: TGCGCCAGCAGCCAATCCGGGACTAGCTCCTACGAGCAGTACTTC.

This clone was detected a few times. The rearrangement joins TRBV19 to TRBJ1-1, with D possibly TRBD1 on 6 matching bases. Looked up from germline, CDR1 is LNHDA and CDR2 is SQIVND (reference sequence). Trimming removed 7 bases from V and 3 bases from J, with 15 bases in between. The CDR3 extends over 14 amino acids. This CDR3 reads CASMRGGWDTEAFF. The CDR3 DNA reads as TGTGCCAGTATGAGAGGGGGTTGGGACACTGAAGCTTTCTTT.